One sample yielded the 10 T cell receptor beta chains listed below, sequenced in a study of shared clonotypes between healthy human individuals. Assay used: immunoSEQ multiplex PCR; TCRdb lists only in-frame clones, some missing. The sample lists approximately 2,300,000 clones, 85% to 95% seen once, with roughly 0.34% in the top ten. The sample consisted of naive CD4+ T cells from PBMCs. Subset given: CD45RA+ positively selected. The origin of the receptors is a man between 18 and 29 years old in good health. Some clones in this sample may be carry-over from other donors' samples.

The chain recombines TRBV6-6 with TRBJ2-3; D gene unclear. The V gene's germline CDR1 is MNHNY and CDR2 SVGAGI (reference sequence). This CDR3 is built from 12 residues. Trimming pared 8 bases from V and 5 bases from J, leaving 11 bases between. Written as DNA, the CDR3 is TGTGCCAGCGGTGCATTCCTAGATACGCAGTATTTT. This translates into CASGAFLDTQYF.

The CDR3 here is CASSFLGGGNTEAFF. CDR3 sequence (DNA): TGTGCCAGCAGTTTTCTAGGGGGAGGGAACACTGAAGCTTTCTTT. V is TRBV7-3 and J is TRBJ1-1; TRBD1 might be the D (6 bases). The V and J ends lost 6 bases and 1 base respectively, with 15 bases between them. The V gene's germline CDR1 is SGHTA and CDR2 FQGTGA. The CDR3 sequence is 15 residues long. Based on the CDR3 plus reference TRBV7-3 and TRBJ1-1, the full variable domain is GAGVSQTPSNKVTEKGKYVELRCDPISGHTALYWYRQSLGQGPEFLIYFQGTGAADDSGLPNDRFFAVRPEGSVSTLKIQRTERGDSAVYLCASSFLGGGNTEAFFGQGTRLTVV.

This chain joins TRBV5-1 and TRBJ1-4, with 8 bases fitting TRBD1. Germline CDR1 reads SGHRS; CDR2 reads YFSETQ. The V and J ends lost 1 base and 6 bases, in that order; junction bases with no gene match: 5. This CDR3 contains 15 residues. CDR3 nucleotides: TGCGCCAGCAGCTTGCAAACAGGGGGGGATGAAAAACTGTTTTTT. Translated: CASSLQTGGDEKLFF.

The chain employs TRBV6-1 and TRBJ2-2; D ambiguous. The CDR3 runs 16 residues. Trimming removed 2 bases from V and 0 bases from J, with 10 bases in between. The germline V gene has CDR1 MNHNS and CDR2 SASEGT. The CDR3 loop is CASSEFAAANTGELFF. The CDR3, as DNA: TGTGCCAGCAGTGAATTTGCGGCGGCGAACACCGGGGAGCTGTTTTTT.

The genes are TRBV30 and TRBJ2-7, with D tentatively TRBD1 (6 bases). The CDR3 is 13 amino acids. Trimming cost V 4 bases and J 1 base, with 11 bases left between them. Per germline, CDR1 GTSNPN and CDR2 SVGIG (reference sequence). The CDR3 here is CAWNADRSYEQYF. CDR3 nucleotides: TGTGCCTGGAACGCAGACAGGTCCTACGAGCAGTACTTC.

This chain uses TRBV6-1 with TRBJ2-1; 9 bases map to TRBD2. CDR3 length: 15 residues. Germline V lookup: CDR1 MNHNS, CDR2 SASEGT. V shed 11 bases and J 0 bases; nucleotides not matched to a gene: 8. The CDR3, as DNA: TGTGCCGGCGCTAGCGGGATCCCCTCCTACAATGAGCAGTTCTTC. Its protein is CAGASGIPSYNEQFF.

This chain connects TRBV28 to TRBJ2-1; TRBD2 aligns across 11 bases. Trimming cost V 5 bases and J 9 bases; bases outside gene matches: 6. CDR3 length: 14 amino acids. CDR1 is MDHEN, CDR2 SYDVKM, per germline. The CDR3 loop reads CASSTSGRYVEQFF. CDR3 in DNA: TGTGCCAGCAGTACTAGCGGGAGATACGTTGAGCAGTTCTTC.

The chain is built from TRBV10-2 and TRBJ2-2, with 10 bases lining up with TRBD2. CDR1 WSHSY and CDR2 SAAADI come from the germline V gene. CDR3 length: 14 amino acids. The V gene end was trimmed by 6 bases and the J gene end by 6 bases; junction bases not matched to a gene: 4. CDR3 DNA sequence: TGCGCCAGCAGCCTAGCGGGAGAGCCCGGGGAGCTGTTTTTT. Residues: CASSLAGEPGELFF.

This sequence joins TRBV28 and TRBJ2-7; 9 bases agree with TRBD2. CDR1 is MDHEN, CDR2 SYDVKM, per germline. Trimming cost V 9 bases and J 0 bases; bases outside gene matches: 6. CDR3 length equals 14 residues. This CDR3 is CASHGLANSYEQYF. CDR3 DNA: TGTGCCAGTCATGGACTAGCGAACTCCTACGAGCAGTACTTC. The full variable domain, in which reference TRBV28 and TRBJ2-7 provide the parts outside the CDR3, is DVKVTQSSRYLVKRTGEKVFLECVQDMDHENMFWYRQDPGLGLRLIYFSYDVKMKEKGDIPEGYSVSREKKERFSLILESASTNQTSMYLCASHGLANSYEQYFGPGTRLTVT.

The chain carries TRBV15 and TRBJ2-7; TRBD1 agrees at 8 bases. CDR1 LNHNV and CDR2 YYDKDF come from the germline V gene (reference sequence). The CDR3 is 15 amino acids. The J segment lost 1 base and the V segment lost 1 base, leaving 3 bases of the junction unmatched. CDR3 bases: TGTGCCACCAGCAGAGCCGGGACAGGATCCTACGAGCAGTACTTC. This gives the protein CATSRAGTGSYEQYF.